The source of this T cell receptor (beta chain) is a study of T cells after yellow fever vaccination. Looking at the study overall: The fractions with low cell numbers were processed using SMART-Seq v4 Ultra Low Input.

This clonotype was observed at least ten times. Its antigen is currently unknown. Study-wide findings and caveats: Clones that expanded after primary vaccination mostly reappeared after the booster (approximately 96% CD4, around 87% CD8). FACS-sorted repertoires could harbor abundant contaminating bulk-population clonotypes.

This CDR3 comprises 17 residues. V shed 5 bases, J shed 7 bases, and the junction held 15 bases outside the gene matches. Germline V gene lookup returns CDR1 SEHNR and CDR2 FQNEAQ (reference sequence). UMIs were added to TCR cDNA along with a universal primer site when it was made by 5'RACE template switching. Using its own MiXCR run on the 5' RACE reads, TCRdb lists one record per CDR3 protein. This sample has approximately 350,000 distinct CDR3 sequences; about 9.9% occur once, and the top ten carry less than 20%. The TCR was taken from a man aged 18 to 30 who received the YFV17D yellow fever vaccine. The chain employs TRBV7-9 and TRBJ2-1; 9 nucleotides line up with TRBD2. The sequencing used PBMCs, collected on the day of the first yellow fever vaccination. CDR3 residues: CASSRPPGLAGPNEQFF. Written as DNA, the CDR3 is TGTGCCAGCAGCCGACCCCCCGGGCTAGCGGGGCCTAATGAGCAGTTCTTC. Full variable domain (outside the CDR3, taken from reference TRBV7-9 and TRBJ2-1): DTGVSQNPRHKITKRGQNVTFRCDPISEHNRLYWYRQTLGQGPEFLTYFQNEAQLEKSRLLSDRFSAERPKGSFSTLEIQRTEQGDSAMYLCASSRPPGLAGPNEQFFGPGTRLTVL.